This entry concerns a single T cell receptor beta chain. This receptor's antigen is unknown. Per-nucleotide qualities are absent, and no much larger clonotype sits a single base away. The collaborating institutions used their own protocols to collect whole blood in K2EDTA tubes. Collaborator samples were shipped for TCRbeta analysis as frozen whole blood, isolated PBMCs, or DNA extracted from either sample type. The immunoSEQ Assay, a bias-controlled multiplex PCR, was used to amplify TCRbeta CDR3 regions from genomic DNA. From the authors' description of their analysis: The number of nucleated cells in each sample was estimated by amplification of reference gene primers within the assay. To quantify the absolute abundance of each unique TCRbeta CDR3 rearrangement, sequence reads were collapsed and filtered. For each sample, productive Simpson clonality was calculated by taking the square root of Simpson's diversity index across productive rearrangements. This immuneACCESS table, as held by TCRdb, lists in-frame sequences with V and J called but not all clones. Of the missing ones, under half trace to an unresolved V gene in checked studies; the others have no known cause. D and trimming come from the DNA, and the V and J calls and clone size come from that table. In all, the sample holds 190,000 or so clones, and roughly 78% of those were seen once. The ten largest make up 2.5% to 3.5% of the sample.

These data are taken from a study of blood T cell repertoires in COVID-19 (dated by TCRdb to about 2020). Some background on the complete study: The collaborator samples originated in the United States, Italy and Spain and spanned the acute and convalescent phases of COVID-19. Where available, HLA class I and class II types were taken from metadata supplied by the sample provider and were not determined by assay-based typing. Subjects who had been exposed to COVID-19, were actively infected with it, or had recovered from it provided the deeply sampled blood TCRbeta repertoires that made up the dataset. The repertoires were released in a freely available public database meant as a resource for research on the immune response to SARS-CoV-2. A de-identified subject ID, COVID-19 status, age in years and sex were almost always included in the sample metadata. The material from the prospective study consisted of cDNA or gDNA derived from T cells, B-cell-depleted T cells, or PBMCs. Samples came from the ongoing ImmuneRACE study (first 160 participants) plus 1,254 subjects from 6 global collaborators.

What the study reported, not specific to this receptor: The amount of clinical and demographic metadata varied by source and participant and was provided uncurated.

The sample comprised peripheral blood. This receptor was obtained from a woman at least 80 years old with active or convalescent COVID-19.

The nucleotide sequence is given as TGTGCCAGCAGCCAAGATTGGGGGGGGCAGTTCTTC. This is translated as CASSQDWGGQFF. The chain joins TRBV3-1 (or the pseudogene TRBV3-2) to TRBJ2-1; 7 nucleotides in the junction match TRBD2. For CDR1 and CDR2, the germline V gene (reference sequence) lists LGHDT and YNNKEL. The CDR3 goes from the cysteine to the phenylalanine over 12 residues. Only the CDR3 DNA is retained, 36 bases long and in frame from the first base. Clipping removes 0 bases from V and 12 bases from J, with 2 as the unmatched junction base count.